Detailed here is one T cell receptor (beta chain). The data originate from a study of beta chain features in type 1 diabetes. As every portion of the isolated RNA was reverse transcribed, the sequencing read expressed TCRB transcripts. TCRdb's table, derived via immunoSEQ multiplex PCR, lists solely in-frame clones and lacks some. This repertoire shows 300,000 to 350,000 clones, around 8% found once; its top ten account for 0.44%. This TCR was recovered from a woman in her late teens or twenties in good health. The specimen was central memory CD4+ T cells from blood.

CDR3 amino acids: CASSFKLAAAAGANVLTF. CDR3 in DNA: TGTGCCAGCAGCTTTAAACTAGCGGCGGCAGCTGGGGCCAACGTCCTGACTTTC. The chain recombines TRBV7-8 with TRBJ2-6; 8 bases map to TRBD2. The CDR3 is 18 residues long. With V trimmed by 3 bases and J by 2 bases, 9 bases remained unmatched. The V gene's germline CDR1 is SGHVS and CDR2 FQNEAQ.